This entry features one TCR beta chain sequence. These data are taken from a study of shared clonotypes between healthy human individuals. The repertoire was sequenced with immunoSEQ multiplex PCR; TCRdb's copy has only in-frame clones and lacks some. The sample records about 1 million clones, about three quarters being singletons. The sample was memory CD4+ T cells sorted from blood. The subset denotes: CD45RA-negative fraction. The origin of this receptor is a man between 18 and 29 years old in good health.

CDR3 nucleotides: TGTGCCAGCAGCTTCGGCAGGCGCTCTAACAATGAGCAGTTCTTC. It specifies CASSFGRRSNNEQFF. The genes are TRBV5-6 and TRBJ2-1; D is ambiguous. Germline CDR1 is SGHDT and CDR2 is YYEEEE. The CDR3 contains 15 residues. V shed 2 bases and J shed 5 bases, with 14 bases lying between them. Combining the CDR3 with reference TRBV5-6 and TRBJ2-1 gives the whole variable domain DAGVTQSPTHLIKTRGQQVTLRCSPKSGHDTVSWYQQALGQGPQFIFQYYEEEERQRGNFPDRFSGHQFPNYSSELNVNALLLGDSALYLCASSFGRRSNNEQFFGPGTRLTVL.